This T cell receptor (beta chain) is drawn from a study of shared clonotypes between healthy human individuals. Trimming cost V 1 base and J 2 bases, with 9 bases left between them. This CDR3 comprises 14 residues. CDR1 and CDR2 from the germline V gene are SGHNT and YYREEE (reference sequence). Libraries were prepared by immunoSEQ multiplex PCR; TCRdb keeps only in-frame clonotypes and omits some of them. Of about half a million clones in the sample, around 79% were seen once. The source is a woman aged 40 to 50 in good health. Some clones in this sample may be carry-over from other donors' samples. Sequenced: PBMCs. The rearrangement joins TRBV5-4 to TRBJ2-5, with a possible D match to TRBD2 (5 bases). The CDR3 is CASSLPGNQETQYF. In DNA form, the CDR3 reads TGTGCCAGCAGCTTGCCCGGGAATCAAGAGACCCAGTACTTC.